At least ten counts were recorded for the clone carrying this TCR beta chain. Its antigen remains unidentified. Unique molecular identifiers were built into the TCRbeta library. Each CDR3 protein is one row after TCRdb ran MiXCR on the PCR reads. The sample holds approximately 200,000 distinct CDR3 sequences; roughly 6% are singletons and the top ten take around 4.4%. This entry is derived from a study of T-cell reconstitution after alpha-beta-depleted transplantation in children. Study-level points and caveats: Most T-cell counts and diversity one year after the transplant came from T cells that were newly produced.

CDR3 length: 14 residues. The V and J ends lost 0 bases and 5 bases respectively, with 10 bases between them. This clonotype was obtained from a girl less than two years old with combined immunodeficiency, due to receive a stem cell transplant. The source material was PBMCs, sampled before TCRalphabeta/CD19-depleted stem cell transplant. The chain recombines TRBV12-3 or TRBV12-4 with TRBJ1-2; D call uncertain. The CDR3 DNA reads as TGTGCCAGCAGTTTAGCGCACCTTGGATATGGCTACACCTTC. Its translation is CASSLAHLGYGYTF.